This note documents a single T cell receptor beta chain sequence. It lacks a known antigen. Within one base of it there is no much larger clone, and no base qualities were kept. At the DNA level, this CDR3 is encoded by other sequences in the same sample as well. This sample is part of a study of shared clonotypes between healthy human individuals (dated by TCRdb to the early 2020s). General notes on the study: The cohort included a few men and a couple of women between 18 and 49 years of age. To increase sequencing depth and limit assay-specific biases, different laboratories used diverse techniques to prepare libraries and sequence TCR repertoires. To estimate repertoire size and how much clonotypes are shared between individuals, the study performed deep sequencing of blood TCR repertoires from 4 to 6 healthy adults. For each donor, CD4 naive and CD4 memory were each given three plates, CD8 naive was given two plates, and CD8 memory was given one plate. Each donor's leukapheresis produced roughly between roughly 0.85 and 9.5 billion PBMCs. Here is what the overall study found, with its caveats: Even with the large sequencing depth, rarefaction of the sorted-subset datasets indicated that sequencing was incomplete. Compared with non-shared clonotypes, clonotypes shared by all four sorted-subset donors had higher generation probabilities. Estimated clonotype richness was generally larger for naive than for memory subsets. Across a few donors, 4.5% to 6.5% of naive CD4, around 3.5% of naive CD8, 2.3% of memory CD4, and 0.4% to 0.45% of memory CD8 clonotypes were shared. Because the study included only a small number of donors, the genetic and exposure-history diversity represented was limited. Sampling was limited to blood, and TCR repertoires in tissue likely differ from TCR repertoires in blood. Pairwise subsampling led to the expectation that sequencing depth would affect the degree of clonotype sharing among donors.

Using the deep immunoSEQ assay, TCR CDR3 regions were amplified from genomic DNA by multiplex PCR. For each cell subset, the extracted genomic DNA was distributed evenly across all wells of several immunoSEQ 96-well plates, and each plate served as one replicate. For sorted subsets, each replicate PCR was loaded with 200 ng genomic DNA, equivalent to about 30,000 T cell genomes. The purified libraries were quantified using a Qubit 3.0 fluorometer, sized with a Bioanalyzer 2100, and then quantified again using the KAPA Library Quantification kit. A separate single-read 150-cycle Illumina NextSeq 550 flow cell was used to sequence each immunoSEQ 96-well plate. The authors' pipeline ran thus. Because the immunoSEQ output held only junctional sequences and lacked quality scores, the filtering could not match the filtering applied to full-length reads. To assign V/J genes and CDR3, sequences were annotated against IMGT germline references using PyIR, a Python wrapper for IgBLAST v1.9. Reads were filtered out if the reads had weak V/J assignments (E-value above 1e-6), no CDR3, stop codons, out-of-frame junctions, or ambiguous translated residues. A V3J clonotype was defined by an identical inferred V gene, J gene, and CDR3 amino acid sequence. Percentage overlap between repertoires was calculated by dividing the number of shared unique clonotypes by the size of the smaller repertoire. Richness of each repertoire was evaluated using RTK rarefaction, the Chao1 estimator, and Recon v2.1 estimates of unobserved clonotypes. Generation probabilities for all TCRbeta clonotypes obtained by the gDNA method from four donors were computed using OLGA. The source is immuneACCESS, and TCRdb retained only in-frame sequences with V and J called. Part of the clones is not carried over; for the studies checked, unresolved V genes explain less than half of this, and the remainder is unexplained. V, J and clone size were drawn from that table, and D and trimming were deduced from the DNA. For this sample the table gives around 2.5 million clones, of which approximately 93% were detected only once. The ten top clones hold approximately 0.37% of the sample.

The donors were healthy, HIV-negative adults who had no recently reported acute infections or vaccinations. Only Caucasian adults living in Nashville, Tennessee, USA were represented among the donors. CD4+ T cells were enriched by magnetic negative selection, after which naive cells were positively selected on CD45RA and the negative fraction was taken as the memory subset. Blood was collected by leukapheresis, and PBMCs were isolated by Ficoll-Histopaque density gradient centrifugation and then cryopreserved in liquid nitrogen vapor phase. Analytical flow cytometry was used to check the purity and quantity of each magnetically sorted T cell population. Genomic DNA was isolated from every sorted fraction and measured by UV absorbance on a Nanodrop 2000c. Reading from cysteine to phenylalanine, the CDR3 counts 13 amino acids. Left in the record is the CDR3 DNA by itself, 39 bases read in frame from the first base. The germline V gene gives CDR1 as SGHRS and CDR2 as YFSETQ. V ends up 2 bases short and J 7 bases short, with an unmatched junction base count of 3.

This sequence originates from a man younger than 35 in good health. Some clones in this sample may be carry-over from other donors' samples. The chain couples TRBV5-1 to TRBJ1-2; TRBD1 aligns with 9 central bases. Sequenced input: naive CD4+ T cells from PBMCs. The sample's cell subset or site label, in plain terms: CD45RA+ positively selected. The DNA sequence is given as TGCGCCAGCAGCTTAGGACAGGGGTCTGGCTACACCTTC. The resulting protein is CASSLGQGSGYTF.